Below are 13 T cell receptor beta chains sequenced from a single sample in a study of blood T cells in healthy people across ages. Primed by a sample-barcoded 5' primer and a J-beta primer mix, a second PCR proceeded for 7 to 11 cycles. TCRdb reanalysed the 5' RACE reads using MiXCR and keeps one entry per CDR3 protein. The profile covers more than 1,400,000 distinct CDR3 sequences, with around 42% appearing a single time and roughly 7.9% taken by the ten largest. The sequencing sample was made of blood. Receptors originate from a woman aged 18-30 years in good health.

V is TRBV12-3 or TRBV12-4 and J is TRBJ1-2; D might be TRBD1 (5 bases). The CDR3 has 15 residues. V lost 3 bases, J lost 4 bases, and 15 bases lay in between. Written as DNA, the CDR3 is TGTGCCAGCAGTTTGAGGCGAGGGGCCGGCTATGGCTACACCTTC. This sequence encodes CASSLRRGAGYGYTF.

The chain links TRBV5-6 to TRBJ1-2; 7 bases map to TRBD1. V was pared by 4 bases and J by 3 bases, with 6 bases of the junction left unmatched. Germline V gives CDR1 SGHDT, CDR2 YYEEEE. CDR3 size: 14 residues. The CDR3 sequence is CASSRLDRDYGYTF. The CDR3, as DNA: TGTGCCAGCAGCCGCTTAGACAGGGACTATGGCTACACCTTC.

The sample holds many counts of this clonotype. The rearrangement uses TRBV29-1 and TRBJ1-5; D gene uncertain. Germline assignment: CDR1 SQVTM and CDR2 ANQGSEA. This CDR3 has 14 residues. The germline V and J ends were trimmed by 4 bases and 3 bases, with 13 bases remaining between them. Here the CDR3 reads CSVAEGTNNQPQHF. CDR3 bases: TGCAGCGTTGCAGAGGGAACTAACAATCAGCCCCAGCATTTT.

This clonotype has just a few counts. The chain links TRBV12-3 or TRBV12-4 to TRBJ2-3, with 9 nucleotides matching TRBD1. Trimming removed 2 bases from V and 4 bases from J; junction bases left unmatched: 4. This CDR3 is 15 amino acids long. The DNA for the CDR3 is TGTGCCAGCAGTTTAATAAGACAGGGGGCAGATACGCAGTATTTT. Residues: CASSLIRQGADTQYF.

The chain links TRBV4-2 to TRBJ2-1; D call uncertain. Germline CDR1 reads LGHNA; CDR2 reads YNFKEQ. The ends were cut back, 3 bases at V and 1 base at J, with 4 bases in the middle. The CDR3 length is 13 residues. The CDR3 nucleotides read TGTGCCAGCAGCCATATTTCCTACAATGAGCAGTTCTTC. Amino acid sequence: CASSHISYNEQFF.

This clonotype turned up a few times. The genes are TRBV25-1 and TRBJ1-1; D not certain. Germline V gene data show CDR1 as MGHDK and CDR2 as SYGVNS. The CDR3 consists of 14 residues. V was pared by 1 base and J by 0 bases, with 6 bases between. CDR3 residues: CASSESGMNTEAFF. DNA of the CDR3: TGTGCCAGCAGTGAATCTGGCATGAACACTGAAGCTTTCTTT. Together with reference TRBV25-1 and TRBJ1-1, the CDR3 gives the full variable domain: EADIYQTPRYLVIGTGKKITLECSQTMGHDKMYWYQQDPGMELHLIHYSYGVNSTEKGDLSSESTVSRIRTEHFPLTLESARPSHTSQYLCASSESGMNTEAFFGQGTRLTVV.

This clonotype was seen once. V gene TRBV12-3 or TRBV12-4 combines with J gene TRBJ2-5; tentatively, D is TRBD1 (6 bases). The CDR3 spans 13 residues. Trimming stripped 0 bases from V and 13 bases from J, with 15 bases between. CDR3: CASSLALTGPRYF. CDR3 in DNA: TGTGCCAGCAGTTTAGCGCTAACAGGGCCTCGGTACTTC.

CDR3 in amino acids: CASSSFMDNEQFF. In DNA form, the CDR3 reads TGTGCCAGCAGCTCATTTATGGACAATGAGCAGTTCTTC. The chain employs TRBV7-6 and TRBJ2-1; D unresolved. V was clipped by 4 bases and J by 5 bases, with 9 bases between them. CDR1 is SGHVS and CDR2 is FNYEAQ in the germline V gene. CDR3 length: 13 amino acids. Filled out from reference TRBV7-6 and TRBJ2-1, the complete variable domain reads GAGVSQSPRYKVTKRGQDVALRCDPISGHVSLYWYRQALGQGPEFLTYFNYEAQQDKSGLPNDRFSAERPEGSISTLTIQRTEQRDSAMYRCASSSFMDNEQFFGPGTRLTVL.

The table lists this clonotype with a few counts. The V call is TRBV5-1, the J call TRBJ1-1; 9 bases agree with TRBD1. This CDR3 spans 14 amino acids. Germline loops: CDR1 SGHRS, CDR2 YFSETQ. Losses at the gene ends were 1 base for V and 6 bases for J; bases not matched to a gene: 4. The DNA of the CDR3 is TGCGCCAGCAGCTTGCGGGACAGGGTGGCTGAAGCTTTCTTT. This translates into CASSLRDRVAEAFF.

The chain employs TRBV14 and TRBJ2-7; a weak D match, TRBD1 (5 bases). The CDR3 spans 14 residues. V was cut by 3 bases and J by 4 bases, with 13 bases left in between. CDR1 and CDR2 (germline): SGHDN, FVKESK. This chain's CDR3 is CASSHVGRDYEQYF. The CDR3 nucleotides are TGTGCCAGCAGCCATGTAGGCAGGGATTACGAGCAGTACTTC.

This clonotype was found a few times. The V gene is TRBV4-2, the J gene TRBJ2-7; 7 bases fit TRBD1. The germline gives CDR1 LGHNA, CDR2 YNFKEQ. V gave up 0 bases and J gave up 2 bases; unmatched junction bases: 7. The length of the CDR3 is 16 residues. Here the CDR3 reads CASSQESTGTAYEQYF. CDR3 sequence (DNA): TGTGCCAGCAGCCAAGAGTCTACCGGGACAGCCTACGAGCAGTACTTC.

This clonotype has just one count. CDR3 region: CASARDDYGYTF. DNA for the CDR3: TGTGCCAGCGCGCGGGACGACTATGGCTACACCTTC. V gene TRBV4-2 combines with J gene TRBJ1-2; TRBD1 is a possible D gene (5 bases). Germline V gene data show CDR1 as LGHNA and CDR2 as YNFKEQ. V was pared by 8 bases and J by 3 bases, with 10 bases between. There are 12 residues in the CDR3.

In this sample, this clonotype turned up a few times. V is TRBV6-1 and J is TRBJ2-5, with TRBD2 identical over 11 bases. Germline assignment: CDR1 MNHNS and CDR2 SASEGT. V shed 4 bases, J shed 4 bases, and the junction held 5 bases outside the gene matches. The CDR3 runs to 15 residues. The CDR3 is CASSGLAGTGETQYF. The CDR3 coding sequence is TGTGCCAGCAGTGGACTAGCGGGGACGGGAGAGACCCAGTACTTC.